This T cell receptor beta chain was captured in a study of sequential checkpoint blockade in melanoma. The repertoire was sequenced with immunoSEQ multiplex PCR; TCRdb's copy has only in-frame clones and lacks some. Here the sample spans about 37,000 clones, under 35% being singletons. The treatment here: randomized to nivolumab then ipilimumab (arm A) or the reverse (arm B). General observations from the study: For nivolumab-first patients, baseline tumor clonality was associated with response.

There are a few counts of this clone. Its antigen is undetermined. This clonotype was obtained from a human donor with melanoma. This sample comprised tumor tissue (inferred from file names), obtained from a patient given nivolumab and ipilimumab in sequence.

The CDR3 loop is CASTIGGTSQPQHF. The CDR3 bases are TGTGCCAGCACCATTGGAGGGACTTCCCAGCCCCAGCATTTT. The V call is TRBV12-5, the J call TRBJ1-5; possible D gene TRBD1, 5 bases. Germline CDR1 reads LGHNT; CDR2 reads FRNRAP. The CDR3 covers 14 residues. The full variable domain, with the rest looked up from reference TRBV12-5 and TRBJ1-5, is DARVTQTPRHKVTEMGQEVTMRCQPILGHNTVFWYRQTMMQGLELLAYFRNRAPLDDSGMPKDRFSAEMPDATLATLKIQPSEPRDSAVYFCASTIGGTSQPQHFGDGTRLSIL.